This T cell receptor beta chain was obtained from a study of cytomegalovirus exposure and HLA in healthy donors. In the PCR, 60 Vbeta and 13 Jbeta primers were used. TCRdb keeps only in-frame clones here, not all; method: immunoSEQ multiplex PCR. The sample records 200,000 or so clones, 70% to 85% being singletons. Study observations and caveats: According to an earlier analysis, most TCR beta V segments yielded productive rearrangements about 87% or about 30% of the time. The presence/absence work took it that sequencing depth was about the same across donors. Follow-up analysis seemed to connect common viral pathogens with several of the most significant clusters identified.

The CDR3 spans 15 residues. Germline V gives CDR1 SQVTM, CDR2 ANQGSEA. V was cut by 1 base and J by 1 base, with 13 bases left in between. Worth noting for this clone: The antigen is unknown.

Input material: PBMCs. The TCR comes from a girl aged 2-9 years in good health and CMV-seronegative. The V gene is TRBV29-1, the J gene TRBJ1-1, with unresolved D. CDR3 region: CSVEVYGGANTEAFF. CDR3 nucleotides: TGCAGCGTTGAAGTGTACGGAGGCGCGAACACTGAAGCTTTCTTT.